This T cell receptor beta chain was recovered during a study of T cell repertoires in ileal Crohn's disease. Findings and caveats of the study: Sorted CD8 T cells held more high-frequency clones than CD4.

The time point denotes: neoterminal ileum biopsy at postoperative endoscopy, about 6 months after surgery. Turning to this clone: Antigen: not known.

Method: immunoSEQ multiplex PCR; TCRdb's copy keeps in-frame clones and lacks some. The sample shows a few thousand clones, 81% of them seen only once. The trim removed 5 bases at V and 9 bases at J, leaving 7 bases unmatched. Germline V CDR1 and CDR2: SEHNR, FQNEAQ (reference sequence). CDR3 length: 15 residues. The sequence derives from an adult with Crohn's disease. The chain links TRBV7-9 to TRBJ2-3; 14 nucleotides align to TRBD2. The sample taken for sequencing was ileal tissue. DNA for the CDR3: TGTGCCAGCAGCACGTCCGGGACTAGCGGGAGCACGCAGTATTTT. It translates to CASSTSGTSGSTQYF.